This paragraph covers one TCR beta chain sequence. From CD4+ cells came CD45RA+ naive and CD45RA-negative memory subsets. The authors loaded about 200 ng DNA, approximately 30,000 T cell genomes, into sorted-subset replicate PCRs. Profiling relied on immunoSEQ multiplex PCR, and the TCRdb table lists in-frame clones only, not all of them. The table shows millions of clones, with 90% to 95% occurring only once. The data derive from a study of shared clonotypes between healthy human individuals. Per the germline V gene, CDR1 is MNHNS and CDR2 is SASEGT. Germline trimming cut 3 bases from V and 10 bases from J; bases unmatched to any gene: 6. The CDR3 has 13 residues.

This chain joins TRBV6-1 and TRBJ2-1, with 7 bases aligning to TRBD2. Input material: naive CD4+ T cells from PBMCs. The subset: CD45RA+ positively selected. The receptor was derived from a man younger than 30 in good health. Some clones in this sample may be carry-over from other donors' samples. The DNA for the CDR3 is TGTGCCAGCAGTGACATTCAAGCGGGAGAGCAGTTCTTC. Translating gives CASSDIQAGEQFF.